The T cell receptor (beta chain) under discussion was sequenced for a study of T cells in Graves' hyperthyroidism and ophthalmopathy. Amplified TCR beta CDR3 regions derived from RNA transcripts. TCR CDR3 regions were first amplified by RT-PCR with HTBI primers. TCRdb analysed the multiplex PCR reads with MiXCR anew, one entry per CDR3 protein. The sample lists around 500,000 distinct CDR3 sequences; less than 25% were seen once. The CDR3 is 14 amino acids. The V and J ends lost 4 bases and 2 bases respectively, with 12 bases between them. Germline CDR1 SGHRS, CDR2 YFSETQ. Study-level points and caveats: From stable hyperthyroidism, ophthalmopathy was set apart by a 13 V-J model. Ophthalmopathy was predicted by the model a median of about 6.7 months ahead of onset.

Researchers barred patients who had uncontrolled infection, other autoimmune disease, pregnancy or lactation. Cells are PBMCs isolated from around 9.4 ml of fresh blood. This clonotype appeared a few times. What it binds is unknown. The clonotype comes from a woman in her 70s with Graves' ophthalmopathy. The chain is built from TRBV5-1 and TRBJ1-2; unclear D gene. Sequenced material: blood. This chain's CDR3 is CASSTDQWNYGYTF. CDR3 DNA sequence: TGCGCCAGCAGCACAGATCAATGGAACTATGGCTACACCTTC. Drawing the rest from reference TRBV5-1 and TRBJ1-2, the complete variable domain is KAGVTQTPRYLIKTRGQQVTLSCSPISGHRSVSWYQQTPGQGLQFLFEYFSETQRNKGNFPGRFSGRQFSNSRSEMNVSTLELGDSALYLCASSTDQWNYGYTFGSGTRLTVV.